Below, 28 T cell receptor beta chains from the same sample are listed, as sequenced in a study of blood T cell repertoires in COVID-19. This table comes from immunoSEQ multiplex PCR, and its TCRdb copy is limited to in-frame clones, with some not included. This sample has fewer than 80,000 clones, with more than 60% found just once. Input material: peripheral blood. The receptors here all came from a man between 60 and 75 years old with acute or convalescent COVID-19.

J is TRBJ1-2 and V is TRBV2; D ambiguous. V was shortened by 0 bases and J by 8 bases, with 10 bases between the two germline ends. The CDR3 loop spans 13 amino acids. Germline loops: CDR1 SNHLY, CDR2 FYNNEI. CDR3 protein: CASSEASGNGYTF. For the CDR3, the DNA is TGTGCCAGCAGTGAAGCTTCGGGGAACGGCTACACCTTC.

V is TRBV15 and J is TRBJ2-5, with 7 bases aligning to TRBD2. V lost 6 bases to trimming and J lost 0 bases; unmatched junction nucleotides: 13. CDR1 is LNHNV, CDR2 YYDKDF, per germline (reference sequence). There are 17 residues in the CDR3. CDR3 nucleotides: TGTGCCACCAGTCCTGATTGGGCGGGGGAAAACCAAGAGACCCAGTACTTC. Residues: CATSPDWAGENQETQYF.

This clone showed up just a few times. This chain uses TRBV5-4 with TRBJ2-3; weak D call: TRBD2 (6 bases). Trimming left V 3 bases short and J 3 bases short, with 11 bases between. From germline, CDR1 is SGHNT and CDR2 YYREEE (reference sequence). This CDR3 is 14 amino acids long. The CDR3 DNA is TGTGCCAGCAGCTATGACGGGGGAACAGATACGCAGTATTTT. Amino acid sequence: CASSYDGGTDTQYF.

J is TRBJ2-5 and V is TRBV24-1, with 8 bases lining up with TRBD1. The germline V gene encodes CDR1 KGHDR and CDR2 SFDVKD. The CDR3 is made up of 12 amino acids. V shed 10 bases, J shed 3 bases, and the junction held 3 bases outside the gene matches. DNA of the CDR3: TGTGCCACGGGACAGGAGGAAGAGACCCAGTACTTC. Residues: CATGQEEETQYF.

CDR3 sequence: CASSLLADTGELFF. CDR3 DNA: TGCGCCAGCAGCTTGCTAGCGGACACCGGGGAGCTGTTTTTT. The genes are TRBV5-1 and TRBJ2-2; TRBD2 matches at 7 bases. V was clipped by 1 base and J by 3 bases; unmatched bases: 0. The CDR3 contains 14 residues. In germline, CDR1 is SGHRS, CDR2 YFSETQ.

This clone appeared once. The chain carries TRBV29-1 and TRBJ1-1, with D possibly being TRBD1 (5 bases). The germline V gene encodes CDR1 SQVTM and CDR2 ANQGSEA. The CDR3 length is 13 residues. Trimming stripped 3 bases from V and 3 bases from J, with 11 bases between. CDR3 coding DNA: TGCAGCGTTGACATCCAAGGGGACACTGAAGCTTTCTTT. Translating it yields CSVDIQGDTEAFF.

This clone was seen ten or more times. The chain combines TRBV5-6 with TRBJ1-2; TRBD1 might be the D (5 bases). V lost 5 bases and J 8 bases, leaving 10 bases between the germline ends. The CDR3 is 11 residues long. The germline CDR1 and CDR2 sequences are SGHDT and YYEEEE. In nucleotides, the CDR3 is TGTGCCAGCAGGGACCAGGGAGGCTACACCTTC. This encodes CASRDQGGYTF.

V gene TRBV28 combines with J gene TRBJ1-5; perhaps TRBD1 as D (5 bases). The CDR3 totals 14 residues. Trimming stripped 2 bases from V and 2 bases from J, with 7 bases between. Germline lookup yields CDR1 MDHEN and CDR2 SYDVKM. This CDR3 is CASSLAQGNQPQHF. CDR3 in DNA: TGTGCCAGCAGTTTAGCACAGGGCAATCAGCCCCAGCATTTT.

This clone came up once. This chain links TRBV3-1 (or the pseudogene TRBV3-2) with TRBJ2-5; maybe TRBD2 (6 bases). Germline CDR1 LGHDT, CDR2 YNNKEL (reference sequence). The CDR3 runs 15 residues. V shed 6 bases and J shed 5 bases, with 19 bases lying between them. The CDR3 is CASRVTGTPPETQYF. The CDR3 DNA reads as TGTGCCAGCAGGGTTACCGGGACTCCCCCCGAGACCCAGTACTTC.

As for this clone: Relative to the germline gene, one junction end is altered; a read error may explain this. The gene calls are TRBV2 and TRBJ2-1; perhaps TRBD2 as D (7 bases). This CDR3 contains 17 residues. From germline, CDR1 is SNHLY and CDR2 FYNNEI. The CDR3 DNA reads TGTGCCCGCAGTGGAAGGGGGAGATCGGGGGGCATCGATGAGCAGTTCTTC. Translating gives CARSGRGRSGGIDEQFF.

The CDR3 nucleotides read TGCGCCAGCAGCTTGGGACAGGACCCCTACGAGCAGTACTTC. It codes for CASSLGQDPYEQYF. The chain joins TRBV5-1 to TRBJ2-7, with D possibly matching TRBD1 (6 bases). Trimming stripped 0 bases from V and 2 bases from J, with 9 bases between. Germline CDR1 reads SGHRS; CDR2 reads YFSETQ. CDR3 length: 14 residues.

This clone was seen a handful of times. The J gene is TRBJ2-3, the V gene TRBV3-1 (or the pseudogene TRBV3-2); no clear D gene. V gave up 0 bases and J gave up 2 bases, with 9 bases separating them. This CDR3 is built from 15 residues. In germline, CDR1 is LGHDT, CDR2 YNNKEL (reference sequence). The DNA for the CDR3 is TGTGCCAGCAGCCAAGATTGGGCGCTCACAGATACGCAGTATTTT. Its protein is CASSQDWALTDTQYF.

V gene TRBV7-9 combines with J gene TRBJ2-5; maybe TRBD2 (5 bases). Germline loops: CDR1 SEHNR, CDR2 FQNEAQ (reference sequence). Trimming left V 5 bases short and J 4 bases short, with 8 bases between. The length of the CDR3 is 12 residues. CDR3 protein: CASSPAGETQYF. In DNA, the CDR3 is TGTGCCAGCAGCCCCGCGGGAGAGACCCAGTACTTC.

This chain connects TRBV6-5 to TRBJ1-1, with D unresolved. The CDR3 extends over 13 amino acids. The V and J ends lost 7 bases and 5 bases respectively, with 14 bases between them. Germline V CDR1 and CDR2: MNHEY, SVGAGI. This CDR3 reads CASTNEGWTEAFF. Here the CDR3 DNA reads TGTGCCAGCACGAACGAGGGCTGGACTGAAGCTTTCTTT.

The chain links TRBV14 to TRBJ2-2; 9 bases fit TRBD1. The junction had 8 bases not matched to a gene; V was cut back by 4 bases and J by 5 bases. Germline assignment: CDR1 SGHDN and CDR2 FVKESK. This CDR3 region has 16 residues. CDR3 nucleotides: TGTGCCAGCAGCCCCCTGGGGGACAGGGTTACCGGGGAGCTGTTTTTT. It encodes CASSPLGDRVTGELFF. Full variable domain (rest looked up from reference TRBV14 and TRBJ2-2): EAGVTQFPSHSVIEKGQTVTLRCDPISGHDNLYWYRRVMGKEIKFLLHFVKESKQDESGMPNNRFLAERTGGTYSTLKVQPAELEDSGVYFCASSPLGDRVTGELFFGEGSRLTVL.

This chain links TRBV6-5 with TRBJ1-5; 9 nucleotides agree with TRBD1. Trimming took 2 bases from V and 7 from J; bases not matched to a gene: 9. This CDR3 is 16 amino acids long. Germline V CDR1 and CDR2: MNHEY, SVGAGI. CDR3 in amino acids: CASSYDWGQGQQPQHF. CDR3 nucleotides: TGTGCCAGCAGTTACGATTGGGGACAGGGCCAACAGCCCCAGCATTTT.

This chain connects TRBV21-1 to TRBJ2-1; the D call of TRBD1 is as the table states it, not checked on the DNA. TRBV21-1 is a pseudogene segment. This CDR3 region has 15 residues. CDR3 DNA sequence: TGTGCCAGCAGCAAAGAAGCAGGGAAAAAAGATGAGCAGTTCTTC. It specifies CASSKEAGKKDEQFF.

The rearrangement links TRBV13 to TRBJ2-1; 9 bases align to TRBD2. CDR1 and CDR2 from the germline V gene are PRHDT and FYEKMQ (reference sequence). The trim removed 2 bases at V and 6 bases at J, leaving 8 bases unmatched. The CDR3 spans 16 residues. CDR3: CASSLIWLAGPNEQFF. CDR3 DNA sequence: TGTGCCAGCAGCTTAATTTGGCTAGCGGGGCCCAATGAGCAGTTCTTC. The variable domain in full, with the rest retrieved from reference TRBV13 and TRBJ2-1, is AAGVIQSPRHLIKEKRETATLKCYPIPRHDTVYWYQQGPGQDPQFLISFYEKMQSDKGSIPDRFSAQQFSDYHSELNMSSLELGDSALYFCASSLIWLAGPNEQFFGPGTRLTVL.

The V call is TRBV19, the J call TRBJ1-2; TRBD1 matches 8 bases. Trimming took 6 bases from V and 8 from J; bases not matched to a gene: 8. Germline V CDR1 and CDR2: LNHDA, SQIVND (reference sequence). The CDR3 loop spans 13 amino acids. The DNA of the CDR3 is TGTGCCAGTAGCCGGACAGGGACGGGAGGCTACACCTTC. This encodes CASSRTGTGGYTF.

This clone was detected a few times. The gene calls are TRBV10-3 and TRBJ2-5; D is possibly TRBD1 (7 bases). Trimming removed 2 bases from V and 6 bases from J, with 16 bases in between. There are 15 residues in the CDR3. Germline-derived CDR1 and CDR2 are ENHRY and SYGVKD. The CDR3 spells CAISEGRGEKKTQYF. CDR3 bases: TGTGCCATCAGTGAGGGCAGGGGGGAGAAAAAGACCCAGTACTTC.

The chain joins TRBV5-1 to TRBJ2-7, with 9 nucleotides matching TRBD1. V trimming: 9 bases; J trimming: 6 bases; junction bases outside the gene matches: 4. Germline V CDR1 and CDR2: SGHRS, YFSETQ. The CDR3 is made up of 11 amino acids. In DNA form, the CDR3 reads TGCGCCACCAAGACAGGGGGCGAGCAGTACGTC. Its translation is CATKTGGEQYV.

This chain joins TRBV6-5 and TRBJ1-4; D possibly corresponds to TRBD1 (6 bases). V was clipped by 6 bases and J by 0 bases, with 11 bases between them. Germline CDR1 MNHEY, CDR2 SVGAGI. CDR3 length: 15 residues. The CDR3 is CASRGSGATNEKLFF. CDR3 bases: TGTGCCAGCAGGGGGTCAGGGGCAACTAATGAAAAACTGTTTTTT.

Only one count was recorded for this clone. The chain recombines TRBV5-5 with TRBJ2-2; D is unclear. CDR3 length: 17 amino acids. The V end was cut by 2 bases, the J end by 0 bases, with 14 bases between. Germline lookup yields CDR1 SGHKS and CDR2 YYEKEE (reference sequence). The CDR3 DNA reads TGTGCCAGCAGCTTCCTGGGCCTGGTCGCGAACACCGGGGAGCTGTTTTTT. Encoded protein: CASSFLGLVANTGELFF.

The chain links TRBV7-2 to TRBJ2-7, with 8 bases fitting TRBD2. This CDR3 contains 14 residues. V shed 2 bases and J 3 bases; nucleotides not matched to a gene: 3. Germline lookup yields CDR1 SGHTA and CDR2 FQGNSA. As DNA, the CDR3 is TGTGCCAGCAGCTTAACCCGGGGGGGCTACGAGCAGTACTTC. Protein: CASSLTRGGYEQYF.

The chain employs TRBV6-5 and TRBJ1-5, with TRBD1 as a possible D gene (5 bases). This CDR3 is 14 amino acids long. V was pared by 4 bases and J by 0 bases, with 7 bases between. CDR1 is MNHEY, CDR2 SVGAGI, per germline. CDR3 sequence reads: CASSSGDSNQPQHF. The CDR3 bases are TGTGCCAGCAGTTCGGGGGATAGCAATCAGCCCCAGCATTTT.

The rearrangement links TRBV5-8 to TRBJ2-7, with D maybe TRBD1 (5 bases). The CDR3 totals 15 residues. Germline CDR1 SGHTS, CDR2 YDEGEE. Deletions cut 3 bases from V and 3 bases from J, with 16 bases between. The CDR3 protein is CASSSNWKGFYEQYV. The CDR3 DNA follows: TGTGCCAGCAGCTCAAATTGGAAGGGGTTCTACGAGCAGTACGTC.

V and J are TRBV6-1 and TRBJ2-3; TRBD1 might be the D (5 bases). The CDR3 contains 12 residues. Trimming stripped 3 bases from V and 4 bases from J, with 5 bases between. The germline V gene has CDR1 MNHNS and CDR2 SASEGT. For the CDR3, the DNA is TGTGCCAGCAGTGACAGGGCAGATACGCAGTATTTT. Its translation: CASSDRADTQYF.

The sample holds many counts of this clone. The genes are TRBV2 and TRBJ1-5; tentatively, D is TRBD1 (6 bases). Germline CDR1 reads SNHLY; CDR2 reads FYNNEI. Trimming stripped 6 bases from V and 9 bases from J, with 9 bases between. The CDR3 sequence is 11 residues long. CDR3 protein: CASRSQGPQHF. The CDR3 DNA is TGTGCCAGCAGGTCACAGGGGCCCCAGCATTTT.